A single sample is the source of the 21 T cell receptor beta chains below, sequenced in a study of blood T cell repertoires in COVID-19. Here immunoSEQ multiplex PCR was the method, and the copy in TCRdb shows in-frame clones only, minus some. The sample consists of under 300,000 clones, approximately 91% of them appearing once. The sample comprised PBMCs or T cells enriched from blood (not recorded which). The receptor source for this set is a woman aged 25 to 39 who had recovered from COVID-19.

The V call is TRBV27, the J call TRBJ1-3, with D uncertain. Germline CDR1 is MNHEY and CDR2 is SMNVEV (reference sequence). Trimming pared 2 bases from V and 8 bases from J, leaving 13 bases between. The CDR3 is made up of 14 amino acids. CDR3 DNA: TGTGCCAGCAGTTTAACGCCAGGCGGGCACACCATATATTTT. Amino acid sequence: CASSLTPGGHTIYF.

The genes are TRBV5-1 and TRBJ2-7, with D possibly matching TRBD1 (6 bases). CDR3 size: 15 residues. Germline CDR1 SGHRS, CDR2 YFSETQ. V was pared by 2 bases and J by 6 bases, with 18 bases between. This chain's CDR3 is CASSFWGQRSVEQYF. The CDR3 nucleotides read TGCGCCAGCAGCTTCTGGGGACAACGCTCCGTCGAGCAGTACTTC.

This chain uses TRBV19 with TRBJ1-1, with D hard to call. Germline loops: CDR1 LNHDA, CDR2 SQIVND (reference sequence). The CDR3 is made up of 13 amino acids. V lost 5 bases, J lost 0 bases, and 7 bases lay in between. The CDR3 is CASSERMNTEAFF. In DNA, the CDR3 is TGTGCCAGTAGTGAGAGAATGAACACTGAAGCTTTCTTT. Full variable domain (missing parts from reference TRBV19 and TRBJ1-1): DGGITQSPKYLFRKEGQNVTLSCEQNLNHDAMYWYRQDPGQGLRLIYYSQIVNDFQKGDIAEGYSVSREKKESFPLTVTSAQKNPTAFYLCASSERMNTEAFFGQGTRLTVV.

The chain combines TRBV4-3 with TRBJ2-2; TRBD2 agrees at 12 bases. The V gene's germline CDR1 is LGHNA and CDR2 YSLEER. The CDR3 has 17 amino acids. The V segment lost 4 bases and the J segment 4 bases; nucleotides outside the gene matches: 7. CDR3 nucleotide sequence: TGCGCCAGCAGCCTGCCTAGCGGGGGGGCCAGCACCGGGGAGCTGTTTTTT. As protein: CASSLPSGGASTGELFF.

With regard to this clone: The sample holds other DNA sequences that translate to the same CDR3. V gene TRBV28 combines with J gene TRBJ1-2; D gene uncertain. Germline CDR1 is MDHEN and CDR2 is SYDVKM. The CDR3 consists of 13 residues. With 2 bases removed from V and 4 bases from J, the gap between germline ends came to 8 bases. As DNA, the CDR3 is TGTGCCAGCAGTTTACCGGGGTCCTATGGCTACACCTTC. Protein: CASSLPGSYGYTF.

CDR3 in DNA: TGTGCCAGCAAAAATGGCGGGGAGAACACCGGGGAGCTGTTTTTT. Amino acids: CASKNGGENTGELFF. V is TRBV28 and J is TRBJ2-2; the D gene is possibly TRBD2 (6 bases). CDR1 MDHEN and CDR2 SYDVKM come from the germline V gene. The CDR3 is 15 amino acids. V lost 7 bases to trimming and J lost 1 base, with 13 bases between them.

V and J are TRBV21-1 and TRBJ1-1. TRBV21-1 is listed as a pseudogene. The CDR3 spans 19 residues. CDR3 loop: CASSKARRQRDKKNTEAFF. The DNA of the CDR3 is TGTGCCAGCAGCAAAGCGCGGCGGCAGAGGGATAAAAAAAACACTGAAGCTTTCTTT.

This chain uses TRBV12-5 with TRBJ2-3; 8 nucleotides line up with TRBD2. The V and J ends lost 3 bases and 5 bases, in that order; junction bases with no gene match: 13. The CDR3 runs to 17 residues. Per germline, CDR1 LGHNT and CDR2 FRNRAP. CDR3 sequence reads: CASGLTRGGRLEDTQYF. In DNA, the CDR3 is TGTGCTAGTGGTTTAACCCGGGGGGGGAGGCTCGAAGATACGCAGTATTTT.

This chain joins TRBV14 and TRBJ2-5; no clear D. In germline, CDR1 is SGHDN, CDR2 FVKESK. The CDR3 covers 14 residues. V shed 2 bases and J shed 4 bases, with 11 bases lying between them. Here the CDR3 DNA reads TGTGCCAGCAGCCAATGGGCAGCCACAGAGACCCAGTACTTC. Its translation: CASSQWAATETQYF. Complete variable domain (other parts from reference TRBV14 and TRBJ2-5): EAGVTQFPSHSVIEKGQTVTLRCDPISGHDNLYWYRRVMGKEIKFLLHFVKESKQDESGMPNNRFLAERTGGTYSTLKVQPAELEDSGVYFCASSQWAATETQYFGPGTRLLVL.

The chain employs TRBV6-6 and TRBJ1-1, with D maybe TRBD1 (5 bases). The V end lost 8 bases, the J end lost 2 bases, and 15 bases lay between the germline ends. The germline CDR1 and CDR2 sequences are MNHNY and SVGAGI (reference sequence). The CDR3 consists of 14 residues. In DNA form, the CDR3 reads TGTGCCAGCCCACGTACCGGGGGTAACACTGAAGCTTTCTTT. Translating gives CASPRTGGNTEAFF.

The rearrangement links TRBV6-1 to TRBJ2-1, with 8 bases fitting TRBD1. Germline V gives CDR1 MNHNS, CDR2 SASEGT. The V and J ends lost 0 bases and 11 bases, in that order; junction bases with no gene match: 6. The CDR3 covers 14 residues. This chain's CDR3 is CASSEAKTGVKQFF. The CDR3 DNA follows: TGTGCCAGCAGTGAAGCCAAGACAGGGGTCAAGCAGTTCTTC.

This clone appeared a single time. This sequence joins TRBV6-5 and TRBJ1-5; maybe TRBD1 (5 bases). V was cut by 7 bases and J by 3 bases, with 10 bases left in between. Germline V gene lookup returns CDR1 MNHEY and CDR2 SVGAGI. The CDR3 contains 13 residues. The CDR3 nucleotides are TGTGCCAGCAAACAGGATTACAATCAGCCCCAGCATTTT. This encodes CASKQDYNQPQHF.

The chain has TRBV6-6 and TRBJ2-7; a possible D gene is TRBD1 (5 bases). From germline, CDR1 is MNHNY and CDR2 SVGAGI (reference sequence). The CDR3 has 15 residues. Trimming left V 0 bases short and J 5 bases short, with 14 bases between. CDR3 DNA sequence: TGTGCCAGCAGTTACTCTAGATCCAGGGCGGACGAGCAGTACTTC. Translation: CASSYSRSRADEQYF.

The chain links TRBV27 to TRBJ2-7, with D perhaps matching TRBD2 (6 bases). V gave up 2 bases and J gave up 3 bases, with 14 bases separating them. CDR1 is MNHEY, CDR2 SMNVEV, per germline (reference sequence). The CDR3 totals 15 residues. CDR3 in amino acids: CASSLGGIPIYEQYF. The CDR3 DNA sequence: TGTGCCAGCAGTTTAGGCGGGATCCCGATCTACGAGCAGTACTTC.

The rearrangement uses TRBV14 and TRBJ2-3, with a weak D call TRBD2 (5 bases). Deletions cut 3 bases from V and 6 bases from J, with 16 bases between. CDR3 length equals 15 residues. Germline lookup yields CDR1 SGHDN and CDR2 FVKESK. Written as DNA, the CDR3 is TGTGCCAGCAGCCAGTATCGAGGGTCTAGGGATACGCAGTATTTT. Protein: CASSQYRGSRDTQYF.

This clone was seen more than once but under ten times. This sequence joins TRBV5-1 and TRBJ1-4, with D possibly matching TRBD1 (5 bases). Germline CDR1 SGHRS, CDR2 YFSETQ. Trimming removed 2 bases at V and 5 bases at J, with 10 bases between. The CDR3 is 14 amino acids. This CDR3 is CASSLQGANEKLFF. The DNA for the CDR3 is TGCGCCAGCAGCTTACAAGGGGCGAATGAAAAACTGTTTTTT.

This rearrangement joins TRBV28 to TRBJ2-7; no reliable D call. Per the germline V gene, CDR1 is MDHEN and CDR2 is SYDVKM. V lost 6 bases to trimming and J lost 4 bases, with 19 bases between them. The CDR3 extends over 15 amino acids. The CDR3 is CASRTDRRGVYEQYF. The CDR3 DNA reads as TGTGCCAGCAGAACCGACCGCAGAGGCGTTTACGAGCAGTACTTC. Combining the CDR3 with reference TRBV28 and TRBJ2-7 gives the whole variable domain DVKVTQSSRYLVKRTGEKVFLECVQDMDHENMFWYRQDPGLGLRLIYFSYDVKMKEKGDIPEGYSVSREKKERFSLILESASTNQTSMYLCASRTDRRGVYEQYFGPGTRLTVT.

The V gene is TRBV3-1 (or the pseudogene TRBV3-2), the J gene TRBJ2-7; D might be TRBD2 (6 bases). CDR3 length equals 12 residues. Germline V gives CDR1 LGHDT, CDR2 YNNKEL (reference sequence). The V end was cut by 0 bases, the J end by 7 bases, with 7 bases between. CDR3 in amino acids: CASSQDGREQYF. In DNA form, the CDR3 reads TGTGCCAGCAGCCAAGACGGGAGAGAGCAGTACTTC.

The V gene is TRBV29-1, the J gene TRBJ2-7; weak D call: TRBD2 (5 bases). This CDR3 contains 12 residues. Germline CDR1 reads SQVTM; CDR2 reads ANQGSEA. V dropped 3 bases and J dropped 2 bases, with 8 bases sitting between them. The CDR3 is CSVEVGAYEQYF. DNA of the CDR3: TGCAGCGTTGAGGTCGGGGCCTACGAGCAGTACTTC.

The gene calls are TRBV7-2 and TRBJ2-2; weak D call: TRBD2 (7 bases). Trimming stripped 6 bases from V and 3 bases from J, with 20 bases between. Looked up from germline, CDR1 is SGHTA and CDR2 is FQGNSA. The CDR3 sequence is 17 residues long. CDR3 amino acids: CASSRPRGAPDTGELFF. The DNA of the CDR3 is TGTGCCAGCAGTCGTCCCCGGGGGGCTCCGGACACCGGGGAGCTGTTTTTT.

This clone came up once. The CDR3 DNA reads as TGTGCCAGCAGCCAAGATCTGGGGACAGTATACAATGAGCAGTTCTTC. Translation gives CASSQDLGTVYNEQFF. The V and J genes are TRBV14 and TRBJ2-1, with TRBD1 matching over 7 bases. Germline loops: CDR1 SGHDN, CDR2 FVKESK. Trimming removed 0 bases from V and 4 bases from J; junction bases left unmatched: 6. This CDR3 has 16 amino acids.